This T cell receptor (beta chain) was captured in a study of cytomegalovirus exposure and HLA in healthy donors (dated by TCRdb to 2017 to 2019). About the investigation overall: According to an earlier analysis of 587 of the donors, about 179 million T cells yielded roughly 110 million unique TCR beta sequences and around 300 Gb of sequence data. Roughly 300 gigabases of sequencing data and approximately 84 million unique TCR sequences were included in an early release covering roughly 700 HLA-typed donors. The genetic ancestry cluster associated with self-reported Caucasian donors included 65% to 90% of the 350 to 500 genotyped donors. The study aimed to test whether cataloging public T cell receptors could reveal signatures of past pathogen exposure. Using immunosequencing, the study profiled T cell repertoires from about 610 subjects and related those repertoires to cytomegalovirus serostatus. Besides the first cohort of around 670 subjects, a separate validation cohort made up of over 100 different subjects was used. The study combined high-throughput TCR immunosequencing, statistical association of individual TCRs with disease status, and machine learning to predict cytomegalovirus infection status. To study patterns of TCR occurrence, a later analysis re-analyzed previously published TCR beta repertoires from several hundred donors and added high-resolution HLA genotyping. The later analysis used no new phenotypic data to find candidate immune exposures, relying instead on TCR beta sequences and their occurrence across donors. To decide whether each TCR beta V gene segment behaved as functional or pseudogenic, an earlier analysis of approximately 600 of the donors relied on high-throughput TCR beta sequencing. Donor age, sex, ethnicity and CMV serostatus were compiled together with the repertoire data. A later genetic analysis took genome-wide SNP genotypes for about 65% of the 666 donors and used that subset as a discovery cohort. Every repertoire in the discovery cohort had been generated on one and the same sequencing platform. HLA typing included class I and class II loci at four-digit resolution. Typing coverage varied by locus: about 629-640 donors for A, B, C, DRB1 and DQB1; approximately 560 for DQA1; over 600 for DPA1; roughly 470 for DPB1. Because of strong linkage in the cohort, 5 or 6 DR-DQ haplotypes were treated as single units for association and clustering. On average, roughly 250,000 unique TCR beta nucleotide sequences were sequenced per donor among fewer than 500 genotyped donors of the cohort, with about 17% of those sequences being non-productive. What the study reported, not specific to this receptor: In a later analysis, TCR association rates were found to vary across HLA loci, with the most associated TCRs seen for DRB1 alleles and the fewest for HLA-C alleles. The study gave a list of about 160 TCR beta chains associated with cytomegalovirus. Most CMV-associated TCR beta chains appeared to be HLA-restricted in a later analysis, and the HLA associations seemed to be driven largely by CMV exposure. Because HLA typing was unavailable for some donors at each locus, only the typed subset was used in association tests. The classifier was reported to diagnose cytomegalovirus status with high specificity and sensitivity in both the original and validation cohorts. The sequencing pipeline was judged likely to have produced a cluster of highly shared sequence variants as a technical artifact. CMV serostatus was the only immune exposure information available for the cohort. In a later analysis, some 18,000 TCR beta sequences were associated with specific HLA alleles at a false discovery rate of 0.05. Only TCR beta chains were sequenced in this cohort, and the absence of alpha or paired-chain data limited detectable features. Correlated functional status among segregating V segments might reflect linkage disequilibrium, but an unknown experimental factor could not be ruled out. A further reported finding was that TCR beta sequences accurately predicted the HLA-A and HLA-B alleles for most subjects in the first cohort. Roughly uniform sequencing depth across donors was assumed in presence/absence analyses, although this assumption may not hold. A later genetic analysis reported fewer N-insertions in productive TCRs among donors in an Asian-associated ancestry cluster than the roughly 650-donor mean. According to the authors, the approach could potentially be generalized to other disease states and immunological phenotypes. Across donors, most TCR sequences were observed very rarely, whereas some public TCRs were present in many individuals. V-gene and J-gene trimming of TCR beta chains was associated with a missense DCLRE1C variant in a later genetic analysis, and the association was replicated in an independent cohort. About 15 rarely observed V segments, including chromosome 9 orphons, were excluded from the earlier analysis of approximately 500 of the donors because counts were too low. Broadly in line with IMGT annotations, most TCR beta V segments showed up in productive rearrangements about 87% or about 30% of the time in an earlier analysis of approximately 640 of the donors. In vitro tests confirmed that three of the cytomegalovirus-associated TCR beta chains recognize cytomegalovirus antigens. Strong co-occurrence of HLA alleles, especially DR and DQ, made assigning TCR associations to individual alleles difficult. In a later analysis, HLA-associated TCR beta chains showed more clonal expansion and lower generation probabilities than non-associated chains that were equally common. Some IMGT-functional V segments, including TRBV6-2 and TRBV6-3, could not be distinguished by the 87-base-pair reads and were therefore excluded. In a later analysis, several top co-occurrence clusters were reported to appear linked to parvovirus B19, influenza, CMV and Epstein-Barr virus.

This clone was detected once. Its antigen target is currently unknown. The record has no base qualities; no much larger clone is one base away. Receptor libraries were prepared by the immunoSEQ multiplex PCR assay. A mixture of 60 forward primers for TCR Vbeta segments and 13 reverse primers for TCR Jbeta segments was used in the multiplex PCR. Amplification of the CDR3 region of rearranged TCR beta genes was performed with a multiplex PCR assay on genomic DNA. Amplified TCR beta libraries were sequenced as 87-base-pair reads on the Illumina HiSeq System. Per the original workflow: Across the 640 or so repertoires, a later analysis counted around 80 million unique TCR beta chains, roughly 11 million of which were shared by at least two donors. Raw reads were error-corrected and collapsed into unique sequences by a nearest-neighbor algorithm in which closely related sequences were merged to remove PCR and sequencing errors. CDR3 sequences were aligned to IMGT reference sequences to assign V, D and J gene segments. For a sequence to be retained, at least a six-nucleotide match to both a V gene segment and a J gene segment was required. Rearrangements were called productive when the CDR3 lacked stop codons and stayed in frame with V and J; all others were non-productive. CDR3 was defined by IMGT convention, running from the second conserved V-encoded cysteine to the conserved J-encoded phenylalanine. The earlier analysis of some 580 of the donors excluded any sequence lacking an unambiguous match to a single V gene segment. An earlier analysis of 500 to 700 of the donors classified V segments as functional when productive rearrangements were above 56.7% and as segregating when the standard deviation between donors was above 5%. A statistical classification framework was developed to diagnose cytomegalovirus status using the catalog of TCR beta chain sequences. In a later analysis, TCR nucleotide sequences were compared against IMGT/GENE-DB human TR gene sequences so that V and J genes could be assigned. The TCRdist pipeline was used in a later analysis to assign CDR3 sequences and most-parsimonious VDJ recombination scenarios. In a later analysis, every TCR beta chain was defined by the combination of its CDR3 amino acid sequence and its V-gene family, and reads without a unique V-gene family were dropped. To address suspected cross-contamination and a sequencing artifact, a later analysis removed a few hundred highly shared, low-generation-probability nucleotide sequences. In a later analysis, a clonal expansion index for each public chain was calculated from normalized within-repertoire ranks of inferred template counts. In a later analysis, generation probabilities were computed using a VDJ recombination model fitted to out-of-frame rearrangements, and the results were checked against IGoR. In a later analysis, TCR-TCR, TCR-HLA and TCR-CMV co-occurrence was scored with hypergeometric tests, and a repertoire-size bias correction was applied to TCR pairs. In a later analysis, false discovery rates were estimated by permuting HLA or CMV assignments 20 times. In a later analysis, co-occurring TCRs were grouped using DBSCAN, and TCRdist sequence similarity was added for clustering within HLA-allele-positive subsets. Co-occurrence clustering excluded repertoires with fewer than 30,000 or more than 120,000 public chains, plus five with anomalous nucleotide sharing. In TCRdb, the immuneACCESS table is reduced to in-frame sequences with V and J assigned. These tables do not hold every clone; where another copy was compared, an unresolved V gene accounts for under half, and the others remain unexplained. V and J calls and clone size are as listed in that table; D and trimming were resolved from the DNA. The sample data list about 160,000 clones, and about 71% of these were observed just once. The ten largest account for over 2.5% of the sample.

The cohort consisted of 600 to 750 healthy bone marrow donors. At the time of sampling, every cohort member was nominally healthy, though immune exposures that went unrecorded were likely present. The donor was CMV seronegative and was included in the group of under 450 seronegative cohort members. A peripheral blood sample was collected from each donor, and TCR beta sequencing was performed on peripheral blood mononuclear cells. Genomic DNA extraction from the blood cell samples was performed with the Qiagen DNeasy Blood Extraction Kit. In the germline V gene (reference sequence), CDR1 corresponds to MNHNY and CDR2 to SVGAGI. Including cysteine and phenylalanine, the CDR3 has 13 amino acids. The DNA shown is the 39-base CDR3, in frame from base 1. V and J lose 4 bases and 6 bases, and a span of 9 bases separates them.

The V and J segments used are TRBV6-6 and TRBJ1-4; matching of 5 bases hints at TRBD1 as the D gene. The sequence came from a woman in her 30s in good health and CMV-seronegative. Sample: PBMCs. Read as DNA, the sequence is TGTGCCAGCAGTTTAATAGGGGATGAAAAACTGTTTTTT. Its translation reads: CASSLIGDEKLFF.